A selection of T cell receptor beta chains follows, all from one sample in a study of regulatory T cells in long-lasting Graves disease. TCRdb independently ran MiXCR on the multiplex PCR reads; one entry per CDR3 protein. The data contain around 250,000 distinct CDR3 sequences, about 18% of them singletons. The same sample was also studied in work on T cells in Graves' hyperthyroidism and ophthalmopathy.

The sample was peripheral blood mononuclear cells (PBMCs), taken at new diagnosis, from a patient treated with antithyroid drugs. All receptors come from a young woman with Graves disease. CDR3s include the opening cysteine and the closing phenylalanine or tryptophan. The D gene is left open where the match is weak. Size tells how often a clone was seen (once, few, many) or the class of an expanded clone, and some rows leave it out.

v_call,d_call,j_call,clone_size,cdr3_nt,cdr3_aa
TRBV15,TRBD1,TRBJ1-4,few,TGTGCCACCAGCAGAGAACAGGGGGAAGAAAAACTGTTTTTT,CATSREQGEEKLFF
TRBV3-1,-,TRBJ2-7,many,TGTGCCAGCAGTCAGGACTGGCAGAGGCGGTACGAGCAGTACTTC,CASSQDWQRRYEQYF
TRBV20-1,-,TRBJ2-7,many,TGCAGTGCAGAACGACCGGGACACTCAACTGACGAGCAGTACTTC,CSAERPGHSTDEQYF
TRBV7-2,-,TRBJ1-5,many,TGTGCCAGCAGCTTATGGTCTCGGGACAATCAGCCCCAGCATTTT,CASSLWSRDNQPQHF
TRBV5-1,-,TRBJ2-5,-,TGCGCCAGCAGCTTGGCCAATCCGGGGACGGAGACCCAGTACTTC,CASSLANPGTETQYF
TRBV7-2,-,TRBJ2-7,many,TGTGCCAGCAGCCAAGATCGACCCATTCGAGGGCAGTACTTC,CASSQDRPIRGQYF
TRBV3-1,TRBD2,TRBJ2-3,many,TGTGCCATTTCTAGCGGGGAGACAGATACGCAGTATTTT,CAISSGETDTQYF
TRBV20-1,-,TRBJ2-5,many,TGCGGGTCCGAGTTGTCGGAGACCCAGTACTTC,CGSELSETQYF
TRBV3-1,-,TRBJ2-2,many,TGTGCCAGCAGCCAAGCCGTCACCGGGGAGCTGTTTTTT,CASSQAVTGELFF
TRBV27,-,TRBJ2-5,many,TGTGCCAGCAGTACAAAGACGGGCTCGTGGCAGACCCAGTACTTC,CASSTKTGSWQTQYF
TRBV20-1,-,TRBJ1-5,many,TGCAGTGCTATTGAGGGGGGCTCGGCTCAGCCCCAGCATTTT,CSAIEGGSAQPQHF
TRBV5-1,-,TRBJ2-5,many,TGCGCCAGCAGCCCGGCTACCCAGTCGGGAGAGACCCAGTACTTC,CASSPATQSGETQYF
TRBV12-3/TRBV12-4,TRBD1,TRBJ2-7,many,TGTGCCAGCAGCCCAGGGGGTATCTTCGACGAGCAGTACTTC,CASSPGGIFDEQYF
TRBV29-1,-,TRBJ2-2,-,TGCAGCGCGCCGGTGGCCGGGGAGCTGTTTTTT,CSAPVAGELFF
TRBV12-3/TRBV12-4,-,TRBJ1-6,many,TGTGCCAGCACTCCGGGGGGGGGGTCACCCCTCCACTTT,CASTPGGGSPLHF
TRBV19,-,TRBJ1-2,many,TGTGCCAGTACCGACTGGGGGACGGTGAACTATGGCTACACCTTC,CASTDWGTVNYGYTF
TRBV20-1,-,TRBJ2-4,-,TGCAGTGCTGAAGACAGGCGCATAGCCAAAAACATTCAGTACTTC,CSAEDRRIAKNIQYF
TRBV4-2,-,TRBJ1-3,-,TGTGCCAGCAGCCAACCTGACAGGCGGGGAAACACCATATATTTT,CASSQPDRRGNTIYF
TRBV6-1,-,TRBJ1-1,many,TGTGCCAGCAGTGAACTTGGGGGCGCAGGCACTGAAGCTTTCTTT,CASSELGGAGTEAFF
TRBV2,TRBD1,TRBJ1-6,many,TGTGCCAGCAGTTCCGACAGGGCTAATTCACCCCTCCACTTT,CASSSDRANSPLHF
TRBV13,-,TRBJ1-1,many,TGTGCCAGTATCCCAGGGAGAGGTAACACTGAAGCTTTCTTT,CASIPGRGNTEAFF
TRBV20-1,-,TRBJ1-4,many,TGCCTGGTGCAAGGATACGACCCAGAAAAACTGTTTTTT,CLVQGYDPEKLFF
TRBV5-1,TRBD1,TRBJ2-3,many,TGCGCCAGCAGCTCGGGACAGGCGGTCGCAGATACGCAGTATTTT,CASSSGQAVADTQYF
TRBV12-3/TRBV12-4,-,TRBJ1-1,many,TGTGCCAGCAGTTCGTCCAGGGCAGGTAACACTGAAGCTTTCTTT,CASSSSRAGNTEAFF
TRBV3-1,-,TRBJ2-7,many,TGTGCCAGCAGCCAGCCCGGGACACCGAACCAGCAGTACTTC,CASSQPGTPNQQYF
TRBV27,TRBD1,TRBJ1-6,-,TGTGCCAGCAGGGGACAGGGGGCTAATTCACCCCTCCACTTT,CASRGQGANSPLHF
TRBV19,-,TRBJ1-6,few,TGTGCCAGTAGTCCCGGGACATATTCACCCCTCCACTTT,CASSPGTYSPLHF
TRBV19,-,TRBJ1-1,many,TGTGCCAGTACCAAGGGGGGGGCAGGTCGCTTCACTGAAGCTTTCTTT,CASTKGGAGRFTEAFF
TRBV20-1,-,TRBJ1-2,many,TGCAGTGCTCCCCAGGGAAACACCTATGGCTACACCTTC,CSAPQGNTYGYTF
TRBV5-1,TRBD1,TRBJ1-1,many,TGCGCCAGCAGCCCCGGGACAGGGCCCACTGAAGCTTTCTTT,CASSPGTGPTEAFF
TRBV20-1,-,TRBJ1-4,-,TGCAGTGCTAGTTCGGCAGGGATTTTTGAAAAACTGTTTTTT,CSASSAGIFEKLFF
TRBV13,-,TRBJ2-3,many,TGCGCCAGCAGCCAGGGACGTCACAGCACAGATACGCAGTATTTT,CASSQGRHSTDTQYF
TRBV12-3/TRBV12-4,-,TRBJ1-6,many,TGTGCCAGCAGTGCGACCGGGACGGGGAATTCACCCCTCCACTTT,CASSATGTGNSPLHF
TRBV6-1,-,TRBJ1-1,few,TGTGCCAGCAGTCGACTAGGGTCTCGGGCTTTCTTT,CASSRLGSRAFF
TRBV6-1,TRBD2,TRBJ2-5,many,TGTGCCAGCAGACACCTACTAGCGGGCAAACAAGAGACCCAGTACTTC,CASRHLLAGKQETQYF
TRBV27,-,TRBJ2-3,many,TGTGCCAGCAGTATCCCCGGGACGGGTGGGAGAACGCAGTATTTT,CASSIPGTGGRTQYF
TRBV25-1,-,TRBJ1-5,many,TGTGCCAGCAGTGACGGTCAGGGGATTCGAAATCAGCCCCAGCATTTT,CASSDGQGIRNQPQHF
TRBV2,TRBD1,TRBJ2-5,many,TGTGCCAGCAGTGGACAGGGGAAAGCAGAGACCCAGTACTTC,CASSGQGKAETQYF
TRBV7-2,TRBD2,TRBJ2-7,once,TGTGCCAGCAGTTCAGGGGGACTAGCGGCCTACGAGCAGTACTTC,CASSSGGLAAYEQYF
TRBV7-9,-,TRBJ1-1,-,TGTGCCAGCAGCTTAAAGGGTTCGGATTCTGAAGCTTTCTTT,CASSLKGSDSEAFF
TRBV20-1,TRBD2,TRBJ2-1,many,TGCAGTGTGACTAGCGGGGTCTACAATGAGCAGTTCTTC,CSVTSGVYNEQFF
TRBV2,TRBD2,TRBJ2-5,-,TGTGCCAGCAGTGAAAGCCTAGCGGCAGAGACCCAGTACTTC,CASSESLAAETQYF
TRBV5-1,TRBD1,TRBJ1-2,many,TGCGCCAGCAGCCCCGGGACAGGGACCGACGGCTACACCTTC,CASSPGTGTDGYTF
TRBV4-2,TRBD1,TRBJ2-7,few,TGTGCCAGCAGCCAAGTCATGACAGGGGTTGGCTACGAGCAGTACTTC,CASSQVMTGVGYEQYF